The clone carrying this T cell receptor beta chain was seen more than once but under ten times. Its matching antigen is unknown. TCRdb re-derived calls from the reads in MiXCR, one entry per CDR3 protein. The data hold about 160,000 distinct CDR3 sequences, with 17% observed a single time. V dropped 1 base and J dropped 2 bases, with 24 bases sitting between them. Germline V CDR1 and CDR2: SEHNR, FQNEAQ (reference sequence). The CDR3 extends over 20 amino acids. The sample belongs to a study of T cell repertoires in cytomegalovirus infection. On the study more broadly: Matching HLA type and CMV infection were both indicated by public TCR beta signatures. The study's findings and limits: Across the ex vivo response, the dominant clonotypes were HLA-C-restricted CMV-specific TCR beta clonotypes. Cumulative frequency (of public TCR beta family members) identified carriers of CMV plus the relevant HLA.

Sequenced: CD8+ T cells from PBMCs. This clonotype was sampled from a human donor in good health (CMV status not recorded). Some clones in this sample may be carry-over from other donors' samples. The V call is TRBV7-9, the J call TRBJ2-1, with D perhaps assigned TRBD1 or TRBD2 (5 bases each). DNA of the CDR3: TGTGCCAGCAGCTTAGGGAGGCCTGTCGGGACCCGGGGCACCTACAATGAGCAGTTCTTC. Its translation is CASSLGRPVGTRGTYNEQFF.